The clone carrying this T cell receptor beta chain occurred once. The data derive from a study of blood T cell repertoires in COVID-19. Looking at the study overall: There were acute and convalescent COVID-19 samples, and they came from the United States, Italy and Spain. T cells, B-cell-depleted T cells, or PBMCs supplied cDNA or gDNA.

The germline V gene encodes CDR1 LGHNA and CDR2 YNFKEQ. V shed 0 bases, J shed 4 bases, and the junction held 7 bases outside the gene matches. This CDR3 contains 16 residues. Per the study methods: For nucleated cells, counts were estimated from reference gene primer amplification. Only in-frame clones appear in the TCRdb table, and some are missing; sequencing was by immunoSEQ multiplex PCR. V, J and clone size derive from that table, while D and trimming were established from the DNA sequence. This sample has about 7,200 clones, with roughly nine tenths found just once. This TCR came from a human donor in a cohort sampled during active COVID-19. The donor label of this sample is uncertain. The genes are TRBV4-2 and TRBJ2-7, with TRBD2 identical over 9 bases. Material: peripheral blood. CDR3 in DNA: TGTGCCAGCAGCCAAGATGGGGGACTAGCTTCATACGAGCAGTACTTC. This sequence encodes CASSQDGGLASYEQYF.